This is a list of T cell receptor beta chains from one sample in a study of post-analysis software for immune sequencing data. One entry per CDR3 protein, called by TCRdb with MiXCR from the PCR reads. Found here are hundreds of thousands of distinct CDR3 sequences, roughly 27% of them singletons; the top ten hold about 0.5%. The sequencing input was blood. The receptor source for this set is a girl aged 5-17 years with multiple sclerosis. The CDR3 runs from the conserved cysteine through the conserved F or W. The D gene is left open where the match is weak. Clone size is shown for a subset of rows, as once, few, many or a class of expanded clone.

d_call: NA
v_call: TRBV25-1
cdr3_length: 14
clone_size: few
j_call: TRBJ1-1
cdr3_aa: CASSGSVIGTEAFF
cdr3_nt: TGTGCCAGCAGTGGGTCTGTAATCGGCACTGAAGCTTTCTTT

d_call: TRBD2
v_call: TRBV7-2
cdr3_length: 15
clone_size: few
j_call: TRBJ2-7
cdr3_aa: CASSLGGLAAYEQYF
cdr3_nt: TGTGCCAGCAGCTTAGGGGGACTAGCAGCCTACGAGCAGTACTTC

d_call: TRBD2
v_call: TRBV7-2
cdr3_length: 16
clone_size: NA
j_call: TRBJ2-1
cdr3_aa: CASSPAGTSGGNEQFF
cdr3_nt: TGTGCCAGCAGCCCGGCCGGGACTAGCGGGGGTAATGAGCAGTTCTTC

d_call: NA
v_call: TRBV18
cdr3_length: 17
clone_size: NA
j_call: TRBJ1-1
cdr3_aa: CASSPTPFLHLNTEAFF
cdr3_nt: TGTGCCAGCTCACCAACCCCCTTCTTGCACCTGAACACTGAAGCTTTCTTT

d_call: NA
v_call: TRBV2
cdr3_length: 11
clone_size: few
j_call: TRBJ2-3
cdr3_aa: CASSDRYGQYF
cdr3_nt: TGTGCCAGCAGTGACCGCTACGGACAGTATTTT

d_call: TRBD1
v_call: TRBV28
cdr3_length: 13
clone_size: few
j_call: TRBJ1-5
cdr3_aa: CASRPGQKAPQHF
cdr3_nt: TGTGCCAGCAGGCCGGGACAGAAGGCGCCCCAGCATTTT

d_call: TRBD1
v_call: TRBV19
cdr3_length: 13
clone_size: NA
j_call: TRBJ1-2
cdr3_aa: CASSAEQGTGYTF
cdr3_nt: TGTGCCAGTAGTGCTGAACAGGGGACCGGCTACACCTTC

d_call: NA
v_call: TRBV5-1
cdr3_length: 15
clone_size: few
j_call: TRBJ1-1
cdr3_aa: CASSWTPQGGTEAFF
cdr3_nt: TGCGCCAGCAGCTGGACACCCCAGGGAGGGACTGAAGCTTTCTTT

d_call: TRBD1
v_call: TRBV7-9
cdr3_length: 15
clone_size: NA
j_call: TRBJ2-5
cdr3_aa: CASSFRTGFGETQYF
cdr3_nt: TGTGCCAGCAGCTTCCGGACAGGGTTCGGAGAGACCCAGTACTTC

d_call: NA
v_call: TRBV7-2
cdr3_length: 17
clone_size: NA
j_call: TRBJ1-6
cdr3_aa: CASSLIKGWGATKALHF
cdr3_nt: TGTGCCAGCAGCTTAATAAAGGGGTGGGGGGCTACAAAGGCGCTCCACTTT

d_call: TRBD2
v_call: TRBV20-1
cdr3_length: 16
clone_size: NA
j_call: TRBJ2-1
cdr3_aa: CSARDPLAGSFNEQFF
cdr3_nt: TGCAGTGCTAGAGATCCGCTAGCGGGGTCTTTCAATGAGCAGTTCTTC

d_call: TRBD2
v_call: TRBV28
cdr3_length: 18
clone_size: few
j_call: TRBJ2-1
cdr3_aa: CASSSPGLAQSVYNEQFF
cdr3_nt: TGTGCCAGCAGTTCCCCGGGACTAGCGCAGAGTGTCTACAATGAGCAGTTCTTC

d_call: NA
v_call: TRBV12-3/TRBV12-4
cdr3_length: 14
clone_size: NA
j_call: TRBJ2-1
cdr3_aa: CASSSVDPYNEQFF
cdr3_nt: TGTGCCAGCAGTTCCGTGGACCCATACAATGAGCAGTTCTTC

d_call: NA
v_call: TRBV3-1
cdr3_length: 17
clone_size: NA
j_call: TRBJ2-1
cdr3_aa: CASSQDRLAAMHNEQFF
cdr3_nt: TGTGCCAGCAGCCAGGACAGACTAGCAGCGATGCACAATGAGCAGTTCTTC

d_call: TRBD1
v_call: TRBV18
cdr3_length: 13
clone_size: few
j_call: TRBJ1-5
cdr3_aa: CASSGQGDQPQHF
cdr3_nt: TGTGCCAGCTCGGGACAGGGCGATCAGCCCCAGCATTTT

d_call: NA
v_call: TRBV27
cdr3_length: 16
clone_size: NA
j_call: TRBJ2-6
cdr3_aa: CASSLWGPSGANVLTF
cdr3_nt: TGTGCCAGCAGTTTATGGGGACCCTCTGGGGCCAACGTCCTGACTTTC

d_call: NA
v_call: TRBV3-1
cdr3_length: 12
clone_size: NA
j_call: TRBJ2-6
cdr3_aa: CATLSGANVLTF
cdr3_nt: TGTGCCACTCTCTCTGGGGCCAACGTCCTGACTTTC

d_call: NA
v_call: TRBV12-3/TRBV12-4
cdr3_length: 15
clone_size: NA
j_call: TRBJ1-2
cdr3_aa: CASSPRDSWISGYTF
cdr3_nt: TGTGCCAGCAGTCCACGGGACTCTTGGATCAGTGGCTACACCTTC

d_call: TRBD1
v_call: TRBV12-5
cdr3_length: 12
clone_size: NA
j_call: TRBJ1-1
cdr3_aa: CASAQGGTEAFF
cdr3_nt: TGTGCTAGTGCCCAGGGGGGCACTGAAGCTTTCTTT

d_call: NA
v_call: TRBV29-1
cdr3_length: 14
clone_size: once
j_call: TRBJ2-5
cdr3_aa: CSVGDPQRGNEQYF
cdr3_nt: TGCAGCGTTGGGGACCCTCAAAGGGGCAATGAGCAGTACTTC

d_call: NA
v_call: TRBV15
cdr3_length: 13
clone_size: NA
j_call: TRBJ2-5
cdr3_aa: CAASREGKETQYF
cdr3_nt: TGTGCCGCCAGCAGAGAGGGGAAAGAGACCCAGTACTTC

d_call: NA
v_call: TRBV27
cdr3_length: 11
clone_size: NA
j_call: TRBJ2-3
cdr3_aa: CASTLGEAQYF
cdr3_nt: TGTGCCAGCACCCTAGGCGAGGCGCAGTATTTT

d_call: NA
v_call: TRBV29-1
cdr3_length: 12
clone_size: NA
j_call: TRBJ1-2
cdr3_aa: CSVDGGRTGYTF
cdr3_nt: TGCAGCGTGGATGGAGGGCGGACTGGCTACACCTTC

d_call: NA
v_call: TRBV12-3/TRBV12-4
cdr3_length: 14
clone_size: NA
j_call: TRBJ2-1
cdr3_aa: CASSLLFRADEQFF
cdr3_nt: TGTGCCAGCAGTTTGTTGTTTAGGGCGGATGAGCAGTTCTTC

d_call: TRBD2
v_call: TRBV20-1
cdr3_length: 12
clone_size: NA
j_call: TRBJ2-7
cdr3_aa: CSAALAGSEQYF
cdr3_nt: TGCAGTGCCGCACTAGCGGGGTCCGAGCAGTACTTC